This is a list of T cell receptor beta chains from one sample in a study of technical replicates of blood from a handful of donors. Sequencing used immunoSEQ multiplex PCR; TCRdb keeps in-frame clones, though not all of them. This sample has some 13,000 clones; approximately 94% occur once, and the top ten carry 7.2%. The sequencing sample was made of PBMCs. Receptors originate from a human donor in good health. CDR3s include the opening cysteine and the closing phenylalanine or tryptophan. Fields, in order: clone size, J gene, D gene, V gene, CDR3 DNA, CDR3 protein. A D gene is named only where the DNA matches it firmly. A row's size may be missing; if present it is once, few, many or a size class.

clone size: .
J gene: TRBJ2-3
D gene: TRBD2
V gene: TRBV6-4
CDR3 DNA: TGTGCCAGCAGTGACTCATTGGGAGCGGGAGGGCTAGATACGCAGTATTTT
CDR3 protein: CASSDSLGAGGLDTQYF

clone size: .
J gene: TRBJ2-7
D gene: TRBD2
V gene: TRBV27
CDR3 DNA: TGTGCCAGCAGTTTGCGGGAGGGCCTATACGAGCAGTACTTC
CDR3 protein: CASSLREGLYEQYF

clone size: .
J gene: TRBJ2-5
D gene: TRBD2
V gene: TRBV28
CDR3 DNA: TGTGCCAGCAGTAGGACTAGCGGGAGTACGGGAGAGACCCAGTACTTC
CDR3 protein: CASSRTSGSTGETQYF

clone size: .
J gene: TRBJ2-2
D gene: TRBD2
V gene: TRBV10-2
CDR3 DNA: TGCGCCAGCAGTGCACTAGCGGCCGGGGAGCTGTTTTTT
CDR3 protein: CASSALAAGELFF

clone size: .
J gene: TRBJ2-1
D gene: .
V gene: TRBV28
CDR3 DNA: TGTGCCAGCGGACAGAGCGCTAGGGATGAGCAGTTCTTC
CDR3 protein: CASGQSARDEQFF

clone size: .
J gene: TRBJ2-1
D gene: .
V gene: TRBV6-1
CDR3 DNA: TGTGCCAGCAGTGAAATGGTAGGAGGCAATGAGCAGTTCTTC
CDR3 protein: CASSEMVGGNEQFF

clone size: .
J gene: TRBJ1-2
D gene: TRBD1
V gene: TRBV29-1
CDR3 DNA: TGCAGTGATAACGACAGGGACTATGGCTACACCTTC
CDR3 protein: CSDNDRDYGYTF

clone size: once
J gene: TRBJ2-1
D gene: TRBD2
V gene: TRBV11-2
CDR3 DNA: TGTGCCAGCAGCCGTGAATGGGGCGGGAGGGCAGTCAATGAGCAGTTCTTC
CDR3 protein: CASSREWGGRAVNEQFF

clone size: .
J gene: TRBJ2-7
D gene: .
V gene: TRBV18
CDR3 DNA: TGTGCCAGCTCACCCGGGACTGATGTCTCCTACGAGCAGTACTTC
CDR3 protein: CASSPGTDVSYEQYF

clone size: .
J gene: TRBJ1-3
D gene: .
V gene: TRBV21-1
CDR3 DNA: TGTGCCAGCAGCAAAGCACGGGGACAGGGGGCTGGAAACACCATATATTTT
CDR3 protein: CASSKARGQGAGNTIYF

clone size: .
J gene: TRBJ2-5
D gene: TRBD2
V gene: TRBV7-6
CDR3 DNA: TGTGCCAGCAGCTCCCCGGGACTAGTCGGCGGAGAGACCCAGTACTTC
CDR3 protein: CASSSPGLVGGETQYF

clone size: .
J gene: TRBJ2-3
D gene: .
V gene: TRBV13
CDR3 DNA: TGTGCCAGCAGCTCTGGCGGAGGGGGCACCGTCGGTACGCAGTATTTT
CDR3 protein: CASSSGGGGTVGTQYF

clone size: .
J gene: TRBJ1-4
D gene: TRBD1
V gene: TRBV29-1
CDR3 DNA: TGCAGCGTTGGGGGACCGGGACAGGGTGACGAAAAACTGTTTTTT
CDR3 protein: CSVGGPGQGDEKLFF

clone size: .
J gene: TRBJ2-7
D gene: .
V gene: TRBV2
CDR3 DNA: TGTGCCAGCAGTGGGCCCCTAGGAGTGGGCGAGCAGTACTTC
CDR3 protein: CASSGPLGVGEQYF

clone size: .
J gene: TRBJ2-1
D gene: .
V gene: TRBV5-1
CDR3 DNA: TGCGCCAGCACCGGACTCCACAATGAGCAGTTCTTC
CDR3 protein: CASTGLHNEQFF

clone size: .
J gene: TRBJ1-2
D gene: TRBD1
V gene: TRBV28
CDR3 DNA: TGTGCCAGCAGTTTGGGCAGGGGGCACGCCTATGGCTACACCTTC
CDR3 protein: CASSLGRGHAYGYTF

clone size: once
J gene: TRBJ1-5
D gene: .
V gene: TRBV6-1
CDR3 DNA: TGTGCCAGCAGAGAGAGGTTGACTCAGCCCCAGCATTTT
CDR3 protein: CASRERLTQPQHF

clone size: .
J gene: TRBJ2-1
D gene: .
V gene: TRBV6-1
CDR3 DNA: TGTGCCAGCATCGAACAGGCGGCGTCCTACAATGAGCAGTTCTTC
CDR3 protein: CASIEQAASYNEQFF

clone size: .
J gene: TRBJ2-2
D gene: .
V gene: TRBV6-5
CDR3 DNA: TGTGCCAGCAGTTACTCGGGGAGCGGCGGCACCGGGGAGCTGTTTTTT
CDR3 protein: CASSYSGSGGTGELFF

clone size: .
J gene: TRBJ1-1
D gene: .
V gene: TRBV30
CDR3 DNA: TGTGCCTGGACCGTACTTCAGGATTACACTGAAGCTTTCTTT
CDR3 protein: CAWTVLQDYTEAFF

clone size: .
J gene: TRBJ2-7
D gene: .
V gene: TRBV4-1
CDR3 DNA: TGCGCCAGCAGCCAAGATCAGGGAAACGAGCAGTACTTC
CDR3 protein: CASSQDQGNEQYF

clone size: .
J gene: TRBJ1-5
D gene: .
V gene: TRBV5-1
CDR3 DNA: TGCGCCAGCAGCTTGACCCCAGCGTCTATGAATCAGCCCCAGCATTTT
CDR3 protein: CASSLTPASMNQPQHF

clone size: .
J gene: TRBJ1-2
D gene: .
V gene: TRBV27
CDR3 DNA: TGTGCCAGCAGAGAGGGTCACTATGGCTACACCTTC
CDR3 protein: CASREGHYGYTF

clone size: once
J gene: TRBJ1-1
D gene: .
V gene: TRBV27
CDR3 DNA: TGTGCCAGCAGTTCTTCCGGGAGGAACACTGAAGCTTTCTTT
CDR3 protein: CASSSSGRNTEAFF

clone size: once
J gene: TRBJ2-5
D gene: .
V gene: TRBV2
CDR3 DNA: TGTGCCAGCAGTGCGTCACTAGCCCGTGAGACCCAGTACTTC
CDR3 protein: CASSASLARETQYF

clone size: .
J gene: TRBJ1-2
D gene: .
V gene: TRBV7-9
CDR3 DNA: TGTGCCAGCAGTTTAGAGCCTGGGGGGGGGACCTACTATGGCTACACCTTC
CDR3 protein: CASSLEPGGGTYYGYTF

clone size: .
J gene: TRBJ2-1
D gene: TRBD2
V gene: TRBV5-4
CDR3 DNA: TGTGCCAGCAGCTTAGCGGGAGGCAATGAGCAGTTCTTC
CDR3 protein: CASSLAGGNEQFF

clone size: .
J gene: TRBJ2-3
D gene: .
V gene: TRBV7-8
CDR3 DNA: TGTGCCAGCAGCGCTAATCCTGCGACAGATACGCAGTATTTT
CDR3 protein: CASSANPATDTQYF

clone size: .
J gene: TRBJ2-1
D gene: .
V gene: TRBV30
CDR3 DNA: TGTGCCTGGAGTGTAACTATGAGTGAGCAGTTCTTC
CDR3 protein: CAWSVTMSEQFF

clone size: .
J gene: TRBJ2-5
D gene: .
V gene: TRBV29-1
CDR3 DNA: TGCAGCGTTCTGGGGTCAGCGGCCAGACAAGAGACCCAGTACTTC
CDR3 protein: CSVLGSAARQETQYF

clone size: .
J gene: TRBJ2-2
D gene: TRBD1
V gene: TRBV5-1
CDR3 DNA: TGCGCCAGCAGCTCCGCACCCCGGGACAGGGAGAACACCGGGGAGCTGTTTTTT
CDR3 protein: CASSSAPRDRENTGELFF

clone size: .
J gene: TRBJ2-1
D gene: TRBD1
V gene: TRBV6-5
CDR3 DNA: TGTGCCAGCAGTTACTCGGGACAGGGGTCCAATGAGCAGTTCTTC
CDR3 protein: CASSYSGQGSNEQFF

clone size: .
J gene: TRBJ2-3
D gene: .
V gene: TRBV14
CDR3 DNA: TGTGCCAGCAGCCAAGCCCAGATGGGGGCCGATACGCAGTATTTT
CDR3 protein: CASSQAQMGADTQYF

clone size: .
J gene: TRBJ2-2
D gene: .
V gene: TRBV14
CDR3 DNA: TGTGCCAGCAGCCCCCGGACACCACTTAGCGGGGAGCTGTTTTTT
CDR3 protein: CASSPRTPLSGELFF

clone size: .
J gene: TRBJ2-6
D gene: .
V gene: TRBV10-1
CDR3 DNA: TGCGCCAGCAGTGATGGAGGCTCTGGGGCCAACGTCCTGACTTTC
CDR3 protein: CASSDGGSGANVLTF

clone size: .
J gene: TRBJ2-2
D gene: .
V gene: TRBV7-8
CDR3 DNA: TGTGCCAGCAGCCTCCAGGTCAATCATCGAGTTGCCGGGGAGCTGTTTTTT
CDR3 protein: CASSLQVNHRVAGELFF

clone size: .
J gene: TRBJ1-1
D gene: .
V gene: TRBV7-9
CDR3 DNA: TGTGCCAGCAGGACGGGACAAACGGGGAACACTGAAGCTTTCTTT
CDR3 protein: CASRTGQTGNTEAFF

clone size: .
J gene: TRBJ2-5
D gene: TRBD2
V gene: TRBV4-2
CDR3 DNA: TGTGCCAGCAGCCAAGTAGACGGGTTTAGCGGGAGGGCCCAAGAGACCCAGTACTTC
CDR3 protein: CASSQVDGFSGRAQETQYF

clone size: .
J gene: TRBJ2-3
D gene: .
V gene: TRBV13
CDR3 DNA: TGTGCCAGCAGCTTACCGGGGTCCCCAGATACGCAGTATTTT
CDR3 protein: CASSLPGSPDTQYF

clone size: .
J gene: TRBJ2-2
D gene: .
V gene: TRBV7-6
CDR3 DNA: TGTGCCAGCAGCTTGGGCGCCGGGGAGCTGTTTTTT
CDR3 protein: CASSLGAGELFF

clone size: .
J gene: TRBJ2-3
D gene: TRBD1
V gene: TRBV5-1
CDR3 DNA: TGCGCCAGCAGCAGGGACAGGGAAACAGATACGCAGTATTTT
CDR3 protein: CASSRDRETDTQYF

clone size: .
J gene: TRBJ1-2
D gene: TRBD1
V gene: TRBV29-1
CDR3 DNA: TGCAGCGTTGAAGGACAGGGGCAAGGCTACACCTTC
CDR3 protein: CSVEGQGQGYTF

clone size: .
J gene: TRBJ2-7
D gene: .
V gene: TRBV20-1
CDR3 DNA: TGCAGTGCTAGACGGGGCTACGAGCAGTACTTC
CDR3 protein: CSARRGYEQYF

clone size: .
J gene: TRBJ2-3
D gene: TRBD2
V gene: TRBV2
CDR3 DNA: TGTGCCAGCAGCGCAGGGCGGGGGGCAAGAGATACGCAGTATTTT
CDR3 protein: CASSAGRGARDTQYF

clone size: .
J gene: TRBJ1-1
D gene: .
V gene: TRBV5-1
CDR3 DNA: TGCGCCAGCAGCTCACAGGATCTTAACACTGAAGCTTTCTTT
CDR3 protein: CASSSQDLNTEAFF

clone size: .
J gene: TRBJ1-2
D gene: TRBD1
V gene: TRBV27
CDR3 DNA: TGTGCCAGCAGCCCCGCCGACAGGGCGGGTGGCTACACCTTC
CDR3 protein: CASSPADRAGGYTF

clone size: .
J gene: TRBJ2-1
D gene: TRBD2
V gene: TRBV6-4
CDR3 DNA: TGTGCCAGCAAGACTAGCGGGAGCGATGAGCAGTTCTTC
CDR3 protein: CASKTSGSDEQFF

clone size: .
J gene: TRBJ2-7
D gene: .
V gene: TRBV30
CDR3 DNA: TGTGCCTGGATTAATCGCGGCGGCACCTACGAGCAGTACTTC
CDR3 protein: CAWINRGGTYEQYF

clone size: once
J gene: TRBJ1-1
D gene: .
V gene: TRBV6-4
CDR3 DNA: TGTGCCAGCAGGGACAGCCTGAACACTGAAGCTTTCTTT
CDR3 protein: CASRDSLNTEAFF

clone size: .
J gene: TRBJ1-1
D gene: .
V gene: TRBV4-1
CDR3 DNA: TGCGCCAGCAGCCAAGTGGAGGGTGGAAGGACTGAAGCTTTCTTT
CDR3 protein: CASSQVEGGRTEAFF

clone size: .
J gene: TRBJ2-3
D gene: TRBD1
V gene: TRBV7-9
CDR3 DNA: TGTGCCAGCAGCCCAGGACAGGGCAGCACAGATACGCAGTATTTT
CDR3 protein: CASSPGQGSTDTQYF